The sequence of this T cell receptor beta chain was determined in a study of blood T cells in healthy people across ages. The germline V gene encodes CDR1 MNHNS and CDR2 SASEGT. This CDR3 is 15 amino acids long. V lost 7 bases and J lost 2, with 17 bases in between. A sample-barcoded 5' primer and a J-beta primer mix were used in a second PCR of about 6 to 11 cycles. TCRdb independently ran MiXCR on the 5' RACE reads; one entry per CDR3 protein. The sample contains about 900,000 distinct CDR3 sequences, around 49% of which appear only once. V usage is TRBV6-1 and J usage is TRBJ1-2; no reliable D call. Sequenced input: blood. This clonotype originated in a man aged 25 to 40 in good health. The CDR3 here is CASIVQAGTNYGYTF. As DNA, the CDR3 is TGTGCCAGCATTGTTCAGGCGGGAACCAACTATGGCTACACCTTC.